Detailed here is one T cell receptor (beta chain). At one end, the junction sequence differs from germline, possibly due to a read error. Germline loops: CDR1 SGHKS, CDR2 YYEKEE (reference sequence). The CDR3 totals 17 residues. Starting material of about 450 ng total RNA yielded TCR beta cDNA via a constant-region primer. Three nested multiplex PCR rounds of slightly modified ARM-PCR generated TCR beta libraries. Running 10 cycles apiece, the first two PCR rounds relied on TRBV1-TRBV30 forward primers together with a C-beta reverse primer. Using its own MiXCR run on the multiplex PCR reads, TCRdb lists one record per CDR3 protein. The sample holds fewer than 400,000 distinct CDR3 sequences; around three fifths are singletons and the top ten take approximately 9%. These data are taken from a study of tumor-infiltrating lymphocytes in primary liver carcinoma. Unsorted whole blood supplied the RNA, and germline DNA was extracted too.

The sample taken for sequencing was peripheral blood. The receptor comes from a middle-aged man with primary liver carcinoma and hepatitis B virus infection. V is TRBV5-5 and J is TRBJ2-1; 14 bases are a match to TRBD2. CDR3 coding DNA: TGTGTCAGCAGCTTGGGGCCGGGACTAGCGGGAGCCAATGAACAGTTCTTC. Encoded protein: CVSSLGPGLAGANEQFF.